These 14 T cell receptor beta chains were sequenced from one sample in a study of kidney transplant recipient with SARS-CoV-2 infection (dated by TCRdb to the early 2020s). TCRdb names Illumina MiSeq as the instrument used. Using fastp trimming at Q25 and MiXCR clonotype assembly, TCRdb reanalyzed the public sequencing data and kept in-frame beta chains. Here each entry gathers all rows of one CDR3 protein and keeps the most common genes and DNA. The sample table shows fewer than 250,000 distinct CDR3 sequences, and roughly 26% are seen once. Roughly 7% of the sample is held by the ten biggest clonotypes. Reading the label with the study, this specimen's time point is: pre-pandemic baseline sample and day 111 after first positive SARS-CoV-2 test. The starting material was a blood sample, obtained at baseline and on roughly day 120 from a kidney transplant recipient. The origin of the receptors is a young adult male patient who had COVID-19 and was a kidney transplant recipient. After a transplant, some of the T cells may come from the graft donor.

In its sample, this clonotype was seen many times. V gene TRBV7-6 combines with J gene TRBJ2-5; no definite D call. Trimming shortened V by 7 bases and J by 5 bases, and 11 bases separated the two germline ends. The CDR3 length is 12 residues. In germline, CDR1 is SGHVS, CDR2 FNYEAQ. This CDR3 is CASKDPGETQYF. The CDR3 nucleotides read TGTGCCAGCAAGGACCCCGGGGAGACCCAGTACTTC.

The table lists this clonotype with a few counts. J is TRBJ2-4 and V is TRBV30; possible D gene TRBD1, 5 bases. The CDR3 has 13 residues. Germline-derived CDR1 and CDR2 are GTSNPN and SVGIG (reference sequence). Trimming shortened V by 0 bases and J by 5 bases, and 8 bases separated the two germline ends. CDR3 protein: CAWSVDSENIQYF. The CDR3 region has the DNA TGTGCCTGGAGTGTAGACAGTGAAAACATTCAGTACTTC.

This clonotype was recorded many times. V and J are TRBV12-3 or TRBV12-4 and TRBJ1-2; D is uncertain. The CDR3 loop spans 17 amino acids. Trimming cost V 5 bases and J 4 bases, with 23 bases left between them. CDR3 DNA: TGTGCCAGCAGTATGGGTGGCAGCTTCCGAAAGACCTATGGCTACACCTTC. It encodes CASSMGGSFRKTYGYTF.

The sample holds a few counts of this clonotype. The gene calls are TRBV6-5 and TRBJ2-1; 11 nucleotides align to TRBD2. V shed 3 bases and J 9 bases; nucleotides not matched to a gene: 7. The length of the CDR3 is 15 residues. Germline CDR1 reads MNHEY; CDR2 reads SVGAGI. The CDR3 spells CASSYSGGDGGEQFF. As DNA, the CDR3 is TGTGCCAGCAGTTATAGCGGGGGGGACGGGGGTGAGCAGTTCTTC.

This clonotype was counted once. A single base separates this from a much larger clone, so it may be a read error. J is TRBJ1-2 and V is TRBV5-3, with D uncertain. TRBV5-3 belongs to the ORF category, with a function that is uncertain. V was clipped by 7 bases and J by 4 bases, with 23 bases between them. This CDR3 comprises 16 residues. Written as DNA, the CDR3 is TGTGCCAGACCGATATCAGTGGTGAGAAAGACCTATGGCTACACCTTC. It yields the protein CARPISVVRKTYGYTF.

This clonotype was detected many times. The chain is built from TRBV19 and TRBJ1-1, with D uncertain. V dropped 2 bases and J dropped 0 bases, with 4 bases sitting between them. Germline assignment: CDR1 LNHDA and CDR2 SQIVND (reference sequence). The CDR3 contains 13 residues. The CDR3 bases are TGTGCCAGTAGTATAACTGTGAACACTGAAGCTTTCTTT. It is translated as CASSITVNTEAFF.

This clonotype appeared many times. The chain is built from TRBV5-1 and TRBJ2-7; TRBD1 agrees at 9 bases. Germline V gives CDR1 SGHRS, CDR2 YFSETQ. This CDR3 comprises 14 residues. Unmatched junction bases numbered 8, after V lost 5 bases and J lost 5 bases. CDR3 sequence (DNA): TGCGCCAGCAGTCCACGACAGGGGGTCGACGAGCAGTACTTC. As protein: CASSPRQGVDEQYF.

The rearrangement joins TRBV6-2 or TRBV6-3 to TRBJ2-4, with unresolved D. The last part of the DNA fits TRBJ1-2 better; the J call may be wrong. Germline values: CDR1 MNHEY, CDR2 SVGEGT. The length of the CDR3 is 17 residues. CDR3 in amino acids: CASSSHGCIGKTNGYTF. Written as DNA, the CDR3 is TGTGCCAGCAGTTCCCATGGCTGCATCGGAAAGACCAATGGCTACACCTTC.

This clonotype showed up many times. The rearrangement links TRBV24-1 to TRBJ2-2; D is tentatively TRBD1 or TRBD2 (7 bases each). The CDR3 is 16 residues long. Trimming left V 4 bases short and J 6 bases short, with 17 bases between. The germline CDR1 and CDR2 sequences are KGHDR and SFDVKD. The CDR3 DNA is TGTGCCACCAGTGACCCCAGGGGGGGCTTTCCCGGGGAGCTGTTTTTT. Encoded protein: CATSDPRGGFPGELFF.

This rearrangement joins TRBV7-7 to TRBJ1-2; D is ambiguous. This CDR3 spans 17 amino acids. The germline V gene encodes CDR1 SSHAT and CDR2 FNYEAQ (reference sequence). Trimming removed 5 bases at V and 4 bases at J, with 23 bases between. DNA for the CDR3: TGTGCCAGCAGCGTTCGCACTAAGTGCCGAAAGACCTATGGCTACACCTTC. Translating it yields CASSVRTKCRKTYGYTF.

This clonotype was seen repeatedly, ten times or more. The rearrangement links TRBV8-2 to TRBJ1-2. TRBV8-2 counts as a pseudogene. This CDR3 is built from 16 residues. The CDR3 coding sequence is TGTGGCAGTGCGGTTAGTGATAGCCGAAAGACCTATGGCTACACCTTC. This gives the protein CGSAVSDSRKTYGYTF.

On this clonotype: This sequence may be a read error, since a much larger clone differs from it by one base. The chain couples TRBV25-1 to TRBJ1-5, with a tentative D call TRBD1 (5 bases). Germline values: CDR1 MGHDK, CDR2 SYGVNS. V lost 3 bases, J lost 3 bases, and 12 bases lay in between. The CDR3 runs 15 residues. The CDR3 DNA reads as TGTGCCAGCAGTGACACCGGGGCTTACAATCAGCCCCAGCATTTT. It is translated as CASSDTGAYNQPQHF.

Notes on this clonotype: This clone may be a read error of a much larger clone one base away. DNA for the CDR3: TGCAGTGCCCATCTTCCGGGACAGGTGACCCACGAGCAGTACTTC. Translated: CSAHLPGQVTHEQYF. V gene TRBV20-1 combines with J gene TRBJ2-5, with TRBD1 matching over 8 bases. The DNA end is a closer match to TRBJ2-7, so the J assignment may be wrong. Germline lookup yields CDR1 DFQATT and CDR2 SNEGSKA (reference sequence). This CDR3 comprises 15 residues.

This clonotype was recorded many times. V gene TRBV11-2 combines with J gene TRBJ1-2, with D perhaps TRBD1 (5 bases). This CDR3 is built from 15 residues. V lost 7 bases to trimming and J lost 4 bases, with 19 bases between them. Germline lookup yields CDR1 SGHAT and CDR2 FQNNGV. CDR3 nucleotide sequence: TGTGCCAGCACTCAGGGAAGGGGACGATTCTATGGCTACACCTTC. It specifies CASTQGRGRFYGYTF.